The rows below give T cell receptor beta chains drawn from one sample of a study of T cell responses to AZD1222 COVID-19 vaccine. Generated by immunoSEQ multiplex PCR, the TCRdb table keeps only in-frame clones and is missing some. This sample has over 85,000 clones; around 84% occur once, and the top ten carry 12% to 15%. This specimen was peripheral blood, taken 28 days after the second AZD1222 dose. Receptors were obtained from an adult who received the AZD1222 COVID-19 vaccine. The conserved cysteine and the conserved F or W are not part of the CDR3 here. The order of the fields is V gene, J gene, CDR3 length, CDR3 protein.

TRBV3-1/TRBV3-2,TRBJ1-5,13,ASSQDWSSNQPQH
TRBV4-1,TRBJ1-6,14,ASSSLTEDVGYPLH
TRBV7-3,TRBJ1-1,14,ASSWAETGSNTEAF
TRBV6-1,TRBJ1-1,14,ASSDGTRNREAEAF
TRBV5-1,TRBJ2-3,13,ASSERGASTDTQY
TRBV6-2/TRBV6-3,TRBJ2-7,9,ASSYLYEQY
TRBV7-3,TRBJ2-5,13,ASSLTSGSGETQY
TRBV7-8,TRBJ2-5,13,ASSLLRRAQETQY
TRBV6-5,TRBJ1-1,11,ASTSNRDTEAF
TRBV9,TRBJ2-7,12,ASSISGTGYEQY
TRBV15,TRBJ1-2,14,ATSRERGSFNYGYT
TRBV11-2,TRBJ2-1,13,ASSLGSGPGNEQF
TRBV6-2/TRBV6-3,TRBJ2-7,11,ASSAATGLKQY
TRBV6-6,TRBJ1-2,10,ASSPAPGGYT
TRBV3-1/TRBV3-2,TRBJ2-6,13,ASSQRGTGANVLT
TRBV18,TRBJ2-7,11,ASSPPMAYEQY
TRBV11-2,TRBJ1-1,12,ASSSGQLNTEAF
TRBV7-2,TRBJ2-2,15,ASTPQSGLVGTGELF
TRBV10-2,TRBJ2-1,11,ASSLTVYNEQF
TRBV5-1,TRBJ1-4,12,ASTPQTPGEKLF
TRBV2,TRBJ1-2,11,ASSGGEFYGYT
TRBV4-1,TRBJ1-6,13,ASSQTDSGNSPLH
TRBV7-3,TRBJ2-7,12,ASSLGGVYNEQY
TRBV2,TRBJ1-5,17,ASSERRGGPRTGNQPQH
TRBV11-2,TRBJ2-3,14,ASSLGGGFSTDTQY
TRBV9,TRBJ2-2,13,ASSVALAGTGELF
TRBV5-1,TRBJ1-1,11,ASSLIMNTEAF
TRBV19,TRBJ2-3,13,ASTDRGSSTDTQY
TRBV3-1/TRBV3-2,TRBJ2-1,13,ASSPGLGFTNEQF
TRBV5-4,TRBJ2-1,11,ASSLAGQNEQF
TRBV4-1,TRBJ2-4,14,ASSQGGQTTKNIQY
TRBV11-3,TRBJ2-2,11,ASGGYRNGELF
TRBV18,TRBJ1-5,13,ASSPGTGGNQPQH
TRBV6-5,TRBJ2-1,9,ASRGGGEQF
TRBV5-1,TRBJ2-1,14,ASSLVTSGVYNEQF
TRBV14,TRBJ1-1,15,ASSQANPPLGLTEAF
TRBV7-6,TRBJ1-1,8,ARRGFEAF
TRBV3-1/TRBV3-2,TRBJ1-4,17,ASPPPGPKKGRVEEKLF
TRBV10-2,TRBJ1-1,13,ASSEGRGLNTEAF
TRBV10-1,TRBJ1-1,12,ASSPGTPNTEAF
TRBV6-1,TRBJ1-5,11,ASSDPAQGPQH
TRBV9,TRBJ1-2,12,ASSAPGRDGGYT
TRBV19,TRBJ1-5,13,ASFGGAKSNQPQH
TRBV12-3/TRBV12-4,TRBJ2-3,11,ASSPLLFETQY
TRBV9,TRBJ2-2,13,ASSLDYLYTGELF
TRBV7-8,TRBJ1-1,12,ASSLRLGATEAF
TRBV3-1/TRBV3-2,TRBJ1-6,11,ASSSGGASPLH
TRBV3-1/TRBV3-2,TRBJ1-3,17,ASSQDAQYWTGAGNTIY
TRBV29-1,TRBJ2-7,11,SVELAGTYEQY
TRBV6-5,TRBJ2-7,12,ASSKQGASYEQY
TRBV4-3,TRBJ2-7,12,ASSQEPTSYEQY
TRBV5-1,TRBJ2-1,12,ASSLARQDGEQF
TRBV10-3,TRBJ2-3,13,AISVGGVSTDTQY
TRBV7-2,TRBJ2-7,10,ASSLYYSEQY
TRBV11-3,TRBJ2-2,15,ASSRLAALPNTGELF
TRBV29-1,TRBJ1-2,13,SVGFQGTSLAGYT